One sample yielded the 30 T cell receptor beta chains listed below, sequenced in a study of cytomegalovirus exposure and HLA in healthy donors. The PCR contained 60 Vbeta and 13 Jbeta primers. The repertoire was sequenced with immunoSEQ multiplex PCR; TCRdb's copy has only in-frame clones and lacks some. The sample holds roughly 290,000 clones; over 70% are singletons and the top ten take approximately 0.3%. The specimen sequenced was PBMCs. The receptors here all came from a girl aged 2 to 10 in good health and CMV-seronegative.

This chain uses TRBV5-6 with TRBJ1-2, with 9 bases identical to TRBD1. Looked up from germline, CDR1 is SGHDT and CDR2 is YYEEEE. The CDR3 is made up of 15 amino acids. J gave up 7 bases and V 2 bases, and 9 bases lay outside the gene matches. CDR3 DNA: TGTGCCAGCAGCTTACCCGGGACAGGGTGTTGTGGCTACACCTTC. Encoded protein: CASSLPGTGCCGYTF.

The gene calls are TRBV7-9 and TRBJ2-4; TRBD2 might be the D (6 bases). This CDR3 has 15 amino acids. Germline values: CDR1 SEHNR, CDR2 FQNEAQ (reference sequence). Trimming pared 1 base from V and 0 bases from J, leaving 7 bases between. The DNA for the CDR3 is TGTGCCAGCAGCTTAGGGGAGGTAGCCAAAAACATTCAGTACTTC. Its translation: CASSLGEVAKNIQYF.

The chain links TRBV6-1 to TRBJ2-7; maybe TRBD1 (5 bases). The CDR3 contains 15 residues. Deletions cut 5 bases from V and 0 bases from J, with 14 bases between. Germline V gene data show CDR1 as MNHNS and CDR2 as SASEGT. The CDR3 coding sequence is TGTGCCAGCAGTTTTAAGCACAGGACCTCCTACGAGCAGTACTTC. Its protein product is CASSFKHRTSYEQYF.

The chain links TRBV7-9 to TRBJ1-6, with D tentatively TRBD1 (5 bases). This CDR3 is 15 amino acids long. Looked up from germline, CDR1 is SEHNR and CDR2 is FQNEAQ (reference sequence). Trimming took 5 bases from V and 9 from J, leaving 17 bases between them. The CDR3 protein is CASSPDRTQGSPLHF. The CDR3 nucleotides read TGTGCCAGCAGCCCCGATCGGACACAAGGTTCACCCCTCCACTTT.

CDR3 bases: TGTGCCAGCAGCGTAGGGAGTCTAGATTCCAATGAGCAGTTCTTC. It is translated as CASSVGSLDSNEQFF. This chain connects TRBV9 to TRBJ2-1; unclear D gene. CDR1 SGDLS and CDR2 YYNGEE come from the germline V gene. The CDR3 covers 15 residues. Trimming removed 0 bases from V and 6 bases from J, with 13 bases in between.

The chain has TRBV2 and TRBJ2-1; TRBD2 agrees at 7 bases. CDR1 SNHLY and CDR2 FYNNEI come from the germline V gene. This CDR3 has 15 amino acids. J lost 4 bases, V lost 7 bases, and 10 bases had no gene match. CDR3 in DNA: TGTGCCAGCATCGAGGAGGGAGGGCTGTACAATGAGCAGTTCTTC. This codes for CASIEEGGLYNEQFF.

V and J are TRBV4-2 and TRBJ2-7, with 10 bases aligning to TRBD2. This CDR3 is 18 amino acids long. The V segment lost 0 bases and the J segment 0 bases; nucleotides outside the gene matches: 8. The V gene's germline CDR1 is LGHNA and CDR2 YNFKEQ. CDR3 loop: CASSQDGISGGTSYEQYF. As DNA, the CDR3 is TGTGCCAGCAGCCAAGATGGCATTAGCGGGGGGACCTCCTACGAGCAGTACTTC.

The chain couples TRBV2 to TRBJ1-1; D ambiguous. The CDR3 has 14 residues. Trimming pared 1 base from V and 3 bases from J, leaving 9 bases between. The germline V gene encodes CDR1 SNHLY and CDR2 FYNNEI. CDR3 DNA sequence: TGTGCCAGCAGTGAAGGGAGGAGGGACACTGAAGCTTTCTTT. The encoded protein is CASSEGRRDTEAFF.

V is TRBV11-2 and J is TRBJ2-1; no definite D call. CDR1 is SGHAT and CDR2 is FQNNGV in the germline V gene. Trimming took off 5 bases at V and 4 bases at J, with 24 bases between the two ends. The CDR3 contains 18 residues. The CDR3 bases are TGTGCCAGCAGCCACCCCCTAGGCCAGTCCGAAAAATACAATGAGCAGTTCTTC. This codes for CASSHPLGQSEKYNEQFF.

This chain connects TRBV28 to TRBJ2-2, with D perhaps matching TRBD2 (5 bases). Germline CDR1 MDHEN, CDR2 SYDVKM. Trimming took 6 bases from V and 7 from J, leaving 15 bases between them. This CDR3 has 14 amino acids. CDR3 DNA sequence: TGTGCCAGCAGGCGGGCCTGGATAATCGGGGAGCTGTTTTTT. Translation gives CASRRAWIIGELFF.

V is TRBV9 and J is TRBJ2-7, with TRBD2 matching 9 bases. Germline values: CDR1 SGDLS, CDR2 YYNGEE. V lost 2 bases to trimming and J lost 7 bases; unmatched junction nucleotides: 7. The CDR3 is 14 residues long. The CDR3 bases are TGTGCCAGCAGCGTTAGCGGGGGAGCGCGGGAGCAGTACTTC. Its protein is CASSVSGGAREQYF. The variable domain in full, with the rest retrieved from reference TRBV9 and TRBJ2-7, is DSGVTQTPKHLITATGQRVTLRCSPRSGDLSVYWYQQSLDQGLQFLIQYYNGEERAKGNILERFSAQQFPDLHSELNLSSLELGDSALYFCASSVSGGAREQYFGPGTRLTVT.

Here the CDR3 DNA reads TGTGCCTGGAGTCACAGGGGACCAGATACGCAGTATTTT. This codes for CAWSHRGPDTQYF. J is TRBJ2-3 and V is TRBV30; 7 nucleotides line up with TRBD1. Germline V lookup: CDR1 GTSNPN, CDR2 SVGIG (reference sequence). The CDR3 is 13 amino acids. Germline trimming cut 2 bases from V and 4 bases from J; bases unmatched to any gene: 3.

This clone was recorded once. This chain uses TRBV18 with TRBJ2-1; TRBD1 is a possible D gene (6 bases). Germline CDR1 is KGHSH and CDR2 is LQKENI. The CDR3 length is 17 residues. The V gene lost 4 bases and the J gene lost 3 bases, with 19 bases spanning the gap. Here the CDR3 reads CASSRRDGTRNYNEQFF. In nucleotides, the CDR3 is TGTGCCAGCTCACGGAGAGACGGGACAAGGAACTACAATGAGCAGTTCTTC.

The rearrangement links TRBV15 to TRBJ2-7; 9 positions match TRBD2. Unmatched junction bases numbered 4, after V lost 5 bases and J lost 2 bases. Germline CDR1 LNHNV, CDR2 YYDKDF (reference sequence). This CDR3 has 14 residues. In DNA, the CDR3 is TGTGCCACCAGCTCGACTAGCGGAACCTACGAGCAGTACTTC. Protein: CATSSTSGTYEQYF.

The rearrangement joins TRBV11-2 to TRBJ2-3, with 8 bases that match TRBD1. V shed 8 bases and J 9 bases; nucleotides not matched to a gene: 4. This CDR3 spans 11 amino acids. The germline V gene encodes CDR1 SGHAT and CDR2 FQNNGV. The CDR3 DNA reads as TGTGCCAGCTGGAGACAGGGGACGCAGTATTTT. Translation: CASWRQGTQYF.

This rearrangement joins TRBV4-1 to TRBJ2-7, with TRBD1 matching 10 bases. The CDR3 contains 14 residues. Unmatched junction bases numbered 4, after V lost 3 bases and J lost 5 bases. The germline gives CDR1 MGHRA, CDR2 YSYEKL. CDR3 loop: CASSHRQGAHEQYF. The CDR3, as DNA: TGCGCCAGCAGCCACCGACAGGGGGCCCACGAGCAGTACTTC.

This clone has only one observation. This chain links TRBV15 with TRBJ1-2; no firm D call. The CDR3 extends over 14 amino acids. Trimming took 0 bases from V and 8 from J, leaving 13 bases between them. Germline-derived CDR1 and CDR2 are LNHNV and YYDKDF (reference sequence). The CDR3 reads CATSRDRIPGGYTF. DNA of the CDR3: TGTGCCACCAGCAGAGATAGGATCCCGGGAGGCTACACCTTC.

The chain has TRBV5-4 and TRBJ1-1; 7 bases are shared with TRBD1. CDR3 length: 16 residues. Germline V gene lookup returns CDR1 SGHNT and CDR2 YYREEE (reference sequence). Trimming took 4 bases from V and 0 from J; bases not matched to a gene: 9. The CDR3, as DNA: TGTGCCAGCAGCAACGACCCGGGACAGCTGAACACTGAAGCTTTCTTT. Residues: CASSNDPGQLNTEAFF.

This clone was counted once. The DNA for the CDR3 is TGTGCCAGCAGTTACTCGCGGTTAGCGGGGGCAGATACGCAGTATTTT. Protein sequence: CASSYSRLAGADTQYF. The chain combines TRBV6-5 with TRBJ2-3, with 9 bases aligning to TRBD2. Germline lookup yields CDR1 MNHEY and CDR2 SVGAGI. The CDR3 is 16 residues long. The V segment lost 0 bases and the J segment 4 bases; nucleotides outside the gene matches: 5.

This clone was seen only once. The rearrangement uses TRBV13 and TRBJ1-2; 7 bases fit TRBD1. This CDR3 has 12 amino acids. Trimming at V came to 3 bases and at J to 6 bases, leaving 1 base not matched to a gene. Germline values: CDR1 PRHDT, CDR2 FYEKMQ (reference sequence). Here the CDR3 DNA reads TGTGCCAGCAGCTTTGGACAGGATGGCTACACCTTC. It translates to CASSFGQDGYTF.

This clone occurred once. J is TRBJ2-7 and V is TRBV7-9; 11 bases align to TRBD2. The CDR3 contains 17 residues. Germline CDR1 SEHNR, CDR2 FQNEAQ (reference sequence). V lost 1 base to trimming and J lost 3 bases; unmatched junction nucleotides: 8. In nucleotides, the CDR3 is TGTGCCAGCAGCTTAGTCAGTCTAGCGGGGGGCTTCTACGAGCAGTACTTC. This translates into CASSLVSLAGGFYEQYF.

The J gene is TRBJ2-3, the V gene TRBV10-3, with 11 bases that match TRBD2. Trimming took 4 bases from V and 3 from J; bases not matched to a gene: 3. The length of the CDR3 is 15 residues. Germline CDR1 and CDR2: ENHRY and SYGVKD. CDR3 amino acids: CAISGASGGTDTQYF. In nucleotides, the CDR3 is TGTGCCATCAGTGGGGCTAGCGGGGGGACAGATACGCAGTATTTT.

This clone appeared a single time. The chain uses TRBV6-5 and TRBJ1-2; 7 nucleotides match TRBD1. Germline CDR1 and CDR2: MNHEY and SVGAGI. The junction had 7 bases not matched to a gene; V was cut back by 6 bases and J by 3 bases. The CDR3 is 14 amino acids. In nucleotides, the CDR3 is TGTGCCAGCAGCCCAGGGGGACCCCACTATGGCTACACCTTC. It specifies CASSPGGPHYGYTF.

The genes are TRBV2 and TRBJ2-1; D not resolved. V was pared by 5 bases and J by 8 bases, with 7 bases between. The V gene's germline CDR1 is SNHLY and CDR2 FYNNEI. This CDR3 contains 11 residues. CDR3 region: CASSPFHEQFF. In nucleotides, the CDR3 is TGTGCCAGCAGTCCGTTCCATGAGCAGTTCTTC. The full variable domain, its missing parts supplied by reference TRBV2 and TRBJ2-1, is EPEVTQTPSHQVTQMGQEVILRCVPISNHLYFYWYRQILGQKVEFLVSFYNNEISEKSEIFDDQFSVERPDGSNFTLKIRSTKLEDSAMYFCASSPFHEQFFGPGTRLTVL.

The J gene is TRBJ1-2, the V gene TRBV6-6; 10 bases align to TRBD1. The germline gives CDR1 MNHNY, CDR2 SVGAGI (reference sequence). The V and J ends lost 5 bases and 4 bases, in that order; junction bases with no gene match: 10. The CDR3 consists of 16 residues. CDR3 sequence: CASSPTRTGGIYGYTF. CDR3 in DNA: TGTGCCAGCAGTCCGACTAGGACAGGGGGTATCTATGGCTACACCTTC.

The chain joins TRBV9 to TRBJ2-5; D gene uncertain. This CDR3 contains 13 residues. V lost 0 bases and J lost 3, with 6 bases in between. The germline CDR1 and CDR2 sequences are SGDLS and YYNGEE. CDR3 DNA sequence: TGTGCCAGCAGCGTAGATGGAGAAGAGACCCAGTACTTC. The encoded protein is CASSVDGEETQYF.

The chain has TRBV28 and TRBJ2-4, with D perhaps TRBD1 (6 bases). There are 16 residues in the CDR3. Germline V gene sequence: CDR1 MDHEN, CDR2 SYDVKM. V gave up 3 bases and J gave up 8 bases, with 20 bases separating them. The CDR3 spells CASSFPDSGPRDIQYF. The CDR3 nucleotides are TGTGCCAGCAGTTTCCCGGACAGCGGCCCTCGGGACATTCAGTACTTC.

V usage is TRBV30 and J usage is TRBJ1-2; D not resolved. CDR3 size: 13 residues. With 4 bases removed from V and 8 bases from J, the gap between germline ends came to 17 bases. The germline gives CDR1 GTSNPN, CDR2 SVGIG (reference sequence). In nucleotides, the CDR3 is TGTGCCTGGAATCTTCACCTCACTAGGGGCTACACCTTC. It translates to CAWNLHLTRGYTF. The full variable domain, with the rest looked up from reference TRBV30 and TRBJ1-2, is SQTIHQWPATLVQPVGSPLSLECTVEGTSNPNLYWYRQAAGRGLQLLFYSVGIGQISSEVPQNLSASRPQDRQFILSSKKLLLSDSGFYLCAWNLHLTRGYTFGSGTRLTVV.

This clone was counted a single time. This chain uses TRBV9 with TRBJ2-1; 9 bases map to TRBD2. Trimming removed 0 bases from V and 7 bases from J; junction bases left unmatched: 11. The length of the CDR3 is 17 residues. CDR1 SGDLS and CDR2 YYNGEE come from the germline V gene. The CDR3 DNA is TGTGCCAGCAGCGTAGTGGTTCGGGCTAGCGGGGCTAATGAGCAGTTCTTC. Its protein product is CASSVVVRASGANEQFF. Drawing the rest from reference TRBV9 and TRBJ2-1, the complete variable domain is DSGVTQTPKHLITATGQRVTLRCSPRSGDLSVYWYQQSLDQGLQFLIQYYNGEERAKGNILERFSAQQFPDLHSELNLSSLELGDSALYFCASSVVVRASGANEQFFGPGTRLTVL.

V is TRBV7-9 and J is TRBJ2-3; D perhaps matches TRBD1 (5 bases). The CDR3 is 14 amino acids. In germline, CDR1 is SEHNR, CDR2 FQNEAQ (reference sequence). The ends were cut back, 0 bases at V and 2 bases at J, with 6 bases in the middle. CDR3 loop: CASSLARVTDTQYF. Here the CDR3 DNA reads TGTGCCAGCAGCTTAGCCAGGGTCACAGATACGCAGTATTTT.